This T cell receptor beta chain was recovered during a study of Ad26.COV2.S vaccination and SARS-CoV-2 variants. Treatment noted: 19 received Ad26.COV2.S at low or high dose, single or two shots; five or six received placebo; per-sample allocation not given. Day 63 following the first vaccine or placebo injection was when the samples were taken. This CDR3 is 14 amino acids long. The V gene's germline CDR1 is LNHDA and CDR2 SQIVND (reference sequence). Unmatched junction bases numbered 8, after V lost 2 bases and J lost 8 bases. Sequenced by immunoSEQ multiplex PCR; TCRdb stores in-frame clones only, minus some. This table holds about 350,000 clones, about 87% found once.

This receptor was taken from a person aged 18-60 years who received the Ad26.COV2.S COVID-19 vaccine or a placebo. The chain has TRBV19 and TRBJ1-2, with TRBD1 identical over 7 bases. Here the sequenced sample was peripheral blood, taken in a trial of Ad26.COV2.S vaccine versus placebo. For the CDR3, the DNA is TGTGCCAGTAGTATAAACAGGGGACCAGGAGGCTACACCTTC. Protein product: CASSINRGPGGYTF.